A selection of T cell receptor beta chains follows, all from one sample in a study of early stage breast cancer tumors. The repertoire was sequenced with immunoSEQ multiplex PCR; TCRdb's copy has only in-frame clones and lacks some. The sample gives roughly 30,000 clones, 75% to 85% of which show up once; approximately 11% is in the top ten. What was sequenced was blood. The receptor set was obtained from a person between 55 and 70 years old with breast cancer. CDR3s include the opening cysteine and the closing phenylalanine or tryptophan. The order of the fields is D gene, V gene, clone size, J gene, CDR3 DNA, CDR3 protein. A D gene is named only where the DNA matches it firmly. Clone size is given for some rows only: seen once, a few or many times, or a class if the clone is expanded.

D: TRBD2
V: TRBV10-3
size: .
J: TRBJ2-7
DNA: TGTGCCATCTCTTCCGGGACTAGCGGGAGAAAAAGGTACGAGCAGTACTTC
CDR3: CAISSGTSGRKRYEQYF

D: .
V: TRBV11-1
size: .
J: TRBJ2-5
DNA: TGTGCCAGCAGCCGCAGCGGAGGGGAGACCCAGTACTTC
CDR3: CASSRSGGETQYF

D: .
V: TRBV29-1
size: .
J: TRBJ1-1
DNA: TGCAGCGTTGACGTAGTCCCAGGCGCAGGGAACACTGAAGCTTTCTTT
CDR3: CSVDVVPGAGNTEAFF

D: TRBD1
V: TRBV5-1
size: .
J: TRBJ1-2
DNA: TGCGCCAGCAGCTTGGGGACAGGGACTTACTATGGCTACACCTTC
CDR3: CASSLGTGTYYGYTF

D: .
V: TRBV5-6
size: .
J: TRBJ2-3
DNA: TGTGCCAGCAGCGCCCTGAGCGATACGCAGTATTTT
CDR3: CASSALSDTQYF

D: .
V: TRBV9
size: .
J: TRBJ1-5
DNA: TGTGCCAGCAGCGTAAACGGTTATAGCAATCAGCCCCAGCATTTT
CDR3: CASSVNGYSNQPQHF

D: TRBD2
V: TRBV5-1
size: .
J: TRBJ2-1
DNA: TGCGCCAGCAGACCCGGACTAGCGGGAGCGGATGAGCAGTTCTTC
CDR3: CASRPGLAGADEQFF

D: TRBD2
V: TRBV2
size: .
J: TRBJ2-7
DNA: TGTGCCAGCAGGAGGACTAGCGGGACCGCGGAGCAGTACTTC
CDR3: CASRRTSGTAEQYF

D: TRBD1
V: TRBV7-6
size: once
J: TRBJ1-1
DNA: TGTGCCAGCAGCGCTGGGACAGCCACTGAAGCTTTCTTT
CDR3: CASSAGTATEAFF

D: .
V: TRBV10-3
size: .
J: TRBJ1-1
DNA: TGTGCCATCAGTGGGGACATCGTGAACACTGAAGCTTTCTTT
CDR3: CAISGDIVNTEAFF

D: .
V: TRBV9
size: once
J: TRBJ2-7
DNA: TGTGCCAGCAGCGTCCAAGCGGGCCTCTCCTACGAGCAGTACTTC
CDR3: CASSVQAGLSYEQYF

D: TRBD2
V: TRBV27
size: .
J: TRBJ2-7
DNA: TGTGCCAGCAGTACCCTAGCGGAGGTCTACGAGCAGTACTTC
CDR3: CASSTLAEVYEQYF

D: .
V: TRBV7-2
size: .
J: TRBJ2-1
DNA: TGTGCCAGCAGCTTACTGCGTGCGCAGTTCTTC
CDR3: CASSLLRAQFF

D: TRBD1
V: TRBV19
size: .
J: TRBJ1-5
DNA: TGTGCCAGTAGTATGGAACAGGGGGACAATCAGCCCCAGCATTTT
CDR3: CASSMEQGDNQPQHF

D: .
V: TRBV30
size: .
J: TRBJ2-7
DNA: TGTGCCTGGAGTGTAGGCGGCAGCTCCTACGAGCAGTACTTC
CDR3: CAWSVGGSSYEQYF

D: .
V: TRBV7-3
size: medium-sized
J: TRBJ1-5
DNA: TGTGCCAGCAGCACAGGACCCAATCAGCCCCAGCATTTT
CDR3: CASSTGPNQPQHF

D: TRBD1
V: TRBV28
size: few
J: TRBJ1-4
DNA: TGTGCCAGCAGTTCTTGGACAGGGAAGGCTGAAAAACTGTTTTTT
CDR3: CASSSWTGKAEKLFF

D: TRBD1
V: TRBV2
size: few
J: TRBJ2-2
DNA: TGTGCCAGCAGGGTGGACAGGGGCAACACCGGGGAGCTGTTTTTT
CDR3: CASRVDRGNTGELFF

D: .
V: TRBV18
size: .
J: TRBJ2-1
DNA: TGTGCCAGCTCACCCGACAATGAGCAGTTCTTC
CDR3: CASSPDNEQFF

D: .
V: TRBV7-9
size: few
J: TRBJ1-2
DNA: TGTGCCAGCAGCTTAACAAATGCTCCTAACTATGGCTACACCTTC
CDR3: CASSLTNAPNYGYTF

D: TRBD1
V: TRBV18
size: .
J: TRBJ2-5
DNA: TGTGCCAGCTCACCACCTAATTCCGGGACAGGGGGTGGTGAGACCCAGTACTTC
CDR3: CASSPPNSGTGGGETQYF

D: .
V: TRBV18
size: .
J: TRBJ2-5
DNA: TGTGCCAGTAAAGAAAGGGGGCAAGAGACCCAGTACTTC
CDR3: CASKERGQETQYF

D: TRBD2
V: TRBV7-2
size: once
J: TRBJ2-1
DNA: TGTGCCAGCAGCTTTGGTAGCGGGAGGGCCAGGGAGCAGTTCTTC
CDR3: CASSFGSGRAREQFF

D: TRBD1
V: TRBV5-1
size: once
J: TRBJ2-4
DNA: TGCGCCAGCAGCTTGGAACCGACAGGGGGAGGTTACATTCAGTACTTC
CDR3: CASSLEPTGGGYIQYF

D: TRBD1
V: TRBV4-3
size: .
J: TRBJ1-1
DNA: TGCGCCAGCAGCCCACAGACAGGGAGCACTGAAGCTTTCTTT
CDR3: CASSPQTGSTEAFF

D: .
V: TRBV27
size: .
J: TRBJ1-2
DNA: TGTGCCAGCAGCAGTGCGATCGCGAGGGTATCGAGGGGCTACACCTTC
CDR3: CASSSAIARVSRGYTF

D: .
V: TRBV6-5
size: .
J: TRBJ1-2
DNA: TGTGCCAGCAGTTACTTTACAAACAGGGCGGGTGGCTACACCTTC
CDR3: CASSYFTNRAGGYTF

D: .
V: TRBV12-5
size: .
J: TRBJ2-7
DNA: TGTGCTAGTGGTTTTGACACGGACTACGAGCAGTACTTC
CDR3: CASGFDTDYEQYF

D: .
V: TRBV6-6
size: .
J: TRBJ2-7
DNA: TGTGCCAGCAGTTACATGGGACACAATTACGAGCAGTACTTC
CDR3: CASSYMGHNYEQYF

D: TRBD1
V: TRBV30
size: once
J: TRBJ2-7
DNA: TGTGCCTGGGGTCGACAGGGAAGTTACGAGCAGTACTTC
CDR3: CAWGRQGSYEQYF

D: .
V: TRBV5-6
size: .
J: TRBJ2-2
DNA: TGTGCCAGCAGCTTGGTGGACAGAGCCAACACCGGGGAGCTGTTTTTT
CDR3: CASSLVDRANTGELFF

D: TRBD1
V: TRBV19
size: .
J: TRBJ1-1
DNA: TGTGCCAGTAGTCCGGAAACAGGGGCTACCATGAACACTGAAGCTTTCTTT
CDR3: CASSPETGATMNTEAFF

D: .
V: TRBV19
size: .
J: TRBJ1-2
DNA: TGTGCCAGTAGTAGAGGGCACCAGGATGGCTACACCTTC
CDR3: CASSRGHQDGYTF

D: TRBD2
V: TRBV9
size: few
J: TRBJ2-7
DNA: TGTGCCAGCAGCCCGAACGGAGCTAGCGGTTACGAGCAGTACTTC
CDR3: CASSPNGASGYEQYF

D: .
V: TRBV5-6
size: .
J: TRBJ1-1
DNA: TGTGCCAGCAGCGCAGGGTGGAAGAACACTGAAGCTTTCTTT
CDR3: CASSAGWKNTEAFF

D: TRBD2
V: TRBV18
size: .
J: TRBJ2-1
DNA: TGTGCCAGCTCACCCGTTGATCCGGGACTAGCGGGACCGTTCTCCTACAATGAGCAGTTCTTC
CDR3: CASSPVDPGLAGPFSYNEQFF

D: TRBD2
V: TRBV18
size: .
J: TRBJ2-3
DNA: TGTGCCAGCTCACCACGGACTAGCGAAGAAGGAGATACGCAGTATTTT
CDR3: CASSPRTSEEGDTQYF

D: .
V: TRBV9
size: once
J: TRBJ2-7
DNA: TGTGCCAGCAGCGCCACAGGTTTCTCCTACGAGCAGTACTTC
CDR3: CASSATGFSYEQYF

D: TRBD1
V: TRBV5-6
size: .
J: TRBJ1-5
DNA: TGTGCCAGCAGACGCAGGGGGGATAGCAATCAGCCCCAGCATTTT
CDR3: CASRRRGDSNQPQHF

D: TRBD1
V: TRBV28
size: .
J: TRBJ1-5
DNA: TGTGCCAGCAGTTTGGGGACAGGGTTGGGCAATCAGCCCCAGCATTTT
CDR3: CASSLGTGLGNQPQHF

D: .
V: TRBV7-9
size: .
J: TRBJ1-3
DNA: TGTGCCAGCAGCTTTCCCAGGGGCACCTCTGGAAACACCATATATTTT
CDR3: CASSFPRGTSGNTIYF

D: .
V: TRBV9
size: once
J: TRBJ2-7
DNA: TGTGCCAGCAGCGCCGCCGGTTTTGACGAGCAGTACTTC
CDR3: CASSAAGFDEQYF

D: TRBD2
V: TRBV2
size: .
J: TRBJ2-7
DNA: TGTGCCAGCCGGTTAGCGGGGAACGAGCAGTACTTC
CDR3: CASRLAGNEQYF

D: .
V: TRBV19
size: .
J: TRBJ2-2
DNA: TGTGCCAGTAAAATTCAAATAGGGGGCGCGGGGTCCGGGGAGCTGTTTTTT
CDR3: CASKIQIGGAGSGELFF

D: TRBD2
V: TRBV28
size: .
J: TRBJ2-6
DNA: TGTGCCAGCAGTTTGGGAGGGGCTGGGGCCAACGTCCTGACTTTC
CDR3: CASSLGGAGANVLTF

D: .
V: TRBV19
size: .
J: TRBJ1-2
DNA: TGTGCCAGTACCTGGGGGGACGGGGCAGGTGGCTACACCTTC
CDR3: CASTWGDGAGGYTF

D: TRBD2
V: TRBV10-3
size: .
J: TRBJ2-2
DNA: TGTGCCATCAGTGAGTCCCGCGGGGGCGGGGAGCTGTTTTTT
CDR3: CAISESRGGGELFF

D: .
V: TRBV18
size: .
J: TRBJ1-1
DNA: TGTGCCAGCTCTGAACAGGGCGACACTGAAGCTTTCTTT
CDR3: CASSEQGDTEAFF

D: .
V: TRBV18
size: .
J: TRBJ1-3
DNA: TGTGCCAGCTCACCACCCTGGGGGGTGTCTTCTGGAAACACCATATATTTT
CDR3: CASSPPWGVSSGNTIYF

D: .
V: TRBV5-1
size: .
J: TRBJ2-3
DNA: TGCGCCAGCAGCCTTTTGTTTGGCACAGATACGCAGTATTTT
CDR3: CASSLLFGTDTQYF

D: .
V: TRBV15
size: .
J: TRBJ2-3
DNA: TGTGCCACCAGCTACCTCGACAGCAGCACAGATACGCAGTATTTT
CDR3: CATSYLDSSTDTQYF

D: TRBD2
V: TRBV11-3
size: once
J: TRBJ2-1
DNA: TGTGCCAGCAGCTTAGTTGGGACTAGCGGGACCGGCAATGAGCAGTTCTTC
CDR3: CASSLVGTSGTGNEQFF

D: TRBD1
V: TRBV28
size: .
J: TRBJ2-1
DNA: TGTGCCAGCAGACTAGACAGGGAGCACAATGAGCAGTTCTTC
CDR3: CASRLDREHNEQFF

D: .
V: TRBV10-3
size: .
J: TRBJ2-3
DNA: TGTGCCGCGAACCCAGGGTCCGCCACAGATACGCAGTATTTT
CDR3: CAANPGSATDTQYF

D: .
V: TRBV19
size: few
J: TRBJ2-5
DNA: TGTGCCAGTAGCCTCCCCCGGGACCAAGAGACCCAGTACTTC
CDR3: CASSLPRDQETQYF

D: .
V: TRBV27
size: few
J: TRBJ2-5
DNA: TGTGCCAGCAAAGGGGATCAAGAGACCCAGTACTTC
CDR3: CASKGDQETQYF

D: .
V: TRBV19
size: .
J: TRBJ1-1
DNA: TGTGCCAGTAGTATAGCGGCAGGGGAAAACACTGAAGCTTTCTTT
CDR3: CASSIAAGENTEAFF